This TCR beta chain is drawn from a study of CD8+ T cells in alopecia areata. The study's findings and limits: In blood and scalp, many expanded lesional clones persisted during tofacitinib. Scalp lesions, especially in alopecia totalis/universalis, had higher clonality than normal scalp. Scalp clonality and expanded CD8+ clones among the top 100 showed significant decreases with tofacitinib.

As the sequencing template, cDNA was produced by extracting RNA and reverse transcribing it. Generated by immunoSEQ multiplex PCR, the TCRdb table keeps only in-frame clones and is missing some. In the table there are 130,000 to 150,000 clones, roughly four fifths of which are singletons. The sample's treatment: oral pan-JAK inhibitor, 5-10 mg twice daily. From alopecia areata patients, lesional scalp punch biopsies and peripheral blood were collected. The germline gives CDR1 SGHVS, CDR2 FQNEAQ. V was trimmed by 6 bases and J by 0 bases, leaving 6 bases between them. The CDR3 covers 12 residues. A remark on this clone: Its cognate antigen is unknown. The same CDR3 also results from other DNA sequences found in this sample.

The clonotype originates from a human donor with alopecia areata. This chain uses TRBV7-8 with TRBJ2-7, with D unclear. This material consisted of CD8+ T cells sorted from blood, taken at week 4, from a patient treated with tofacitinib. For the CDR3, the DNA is TGTGCCAGCAGTTTAAGCTCCTACGAGCAGTACTTC. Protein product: CASSLSSYEQYF.